This T cell receptor beta chain was retrieved from a study of T cells in Graves' hyperthyroidism and ophthalmopathy. Authors of the study amplified TCR beta CDR3 regions from RNA transcripts. Carried out on the TCR CDR3, a first-round RT-PCR used the HTBI primer set. TCRdb ran MiXCR on the multiplex PCR reads and lists one entry per CDR3 protein. Among approximately 360,000 distinct CDR3 sequences listed, approximately 15% were seen once. The CDR3 extends over 16 amino acids. Trimming at V came to 6 bases and at J to 0 bases, leaving 12 bases not matched to a gene. Per germline, CDR1 DFQATT and CDR2 SNEGSKA (reference sequence). This clonotype appeared a few times.

Sequencing used blood. The chain links TRBV20-1 to TRBJ2-7, with TRBD2 identical over 9 bases. This TCR derives from a woman aged 18-29 years with Graves' hyperthyroidism that later progressed to Graves' ophthalmopathy. In DNA form, the CDR3 reads TGCAGTGCCGAAAACCCACGTAGCGGGGGCTCCTACGAGCAGTACTTC. Translating gives CSAENPRSGGSYEQYF.